Sequencing of this T cell receptor beta chain was carried out in a study of circulating and synovial CD4+ cells in juvenile arthritis. Trimming stripped 6 bases from V and 5 bases from J, with 14 bases between. CDR3 size: 13 residues. Germline lookup yields CDR1 SGHRS and CDR2 YFSETQ. Sequencing used immunoSEQ multiplex PCR; TCRdb keeps in-frame clones, though not all of them. The repertoire holds more than 30,000 clones, roughly 93% seen once, with 2.9% in the top ten. The sequence derives from a human donor with juvenile idiopathic arthritis. This rearrangement joins TRBV5-1 to TRBJ1-2; D is unclear. Specimen: CD4+ T cells from blood. CDR3 sequence reads: CASTQSQRYGYTF. The DNA for the CDR3 is TGCGCCAGCACTCAGTCCCAGAGGTATGGCTACACCTTC.